The TCR beta chain described here comes from a study of T cell responses to AZD1222 COVID-19 vaccine. This clone has more than one count but fewer than ten. This table comes from immunoSEQ multiplex PCR, and its TCRdb copy is limited to in-frame clones, with some not included. Of about 120,000 clones in the sample, just over 85% are singletons; the top ten hold 15% to 20%. This TCR came from an adult who received the AZD1222 COVID-19 vaccine. Sequencing used peripheral blood, obtained 28 days after the second AZD1222 dose.

The CDR3 sequence is CASSYRRTAPSTEAFF. The CDR3 nucleotides are TGTGCCAGCAGCTACCGGCGGACAGCCCCCAGCACTGAAGCTTTCTTT. The J gene is TRBJ1-1, the V gene TRBV7-8, with a possible D match to TRBD1 (6 bases). Germline loops: CDR1 SGHVS, CDR2 FQNEAQ. This CDR3 comprises 16 residues. Deletions cut 4 bases from V and 4 bases from J, with 19 bases between. Full variable domain (missing parts from reference TRBV7-8 and TRBJ1-1): GAGVSQSPRYKVAKRGQDVALRCDPISGHVSLFWYQQALGQGPEFLTYFQNEAQLDKSGLPSDRFFAERPEGSVSTLKIQRTQQEDSAVYLCASSYRRTAPSTEAFFGQGTRLTVV.